The present T cell receptor beta chain was sequenced within a study of T cell repertoires in cytomegalovirus infection. About the study: CMV infection plus the matching HLA type was flagged by public TCR beta signatures. General observations from the study: CMV-specific HLA-C-restricted TCR beta clonotypes dominated the ex vivo response.

CDR3 length: 13 amino acids. Germline trimming cut 6 bases from V and 6 bases from J; bases unmatched to any gene: 6. CDR1 is DFQATT, CDR2 SNEGSKA, per germline (reference sequence). Using its own MiXCR run on the reads, TCRdb lists one record per CDR3 protein. The table records more than 350,000 distinct CDR3 sequences, roughly 30% of them present only once. Comments on this clonotype: Its antigen is unknown.

Input material: PBMCs. This clonotype was sampled from a human donor in good health (CMV status not recorded). Some clones in this sample may be carry-over from other donors' samples. The J gene is TRBJ1-4, the V gene TRBV20-1; 8 bases line up with TRBD1. The CDR3 sequence is CSATGTGDEKLFF. Here the CDR3 DNA reads TGCAGTGCCACGGGGACAGGAGATGAAAAACTGTTTTTT.